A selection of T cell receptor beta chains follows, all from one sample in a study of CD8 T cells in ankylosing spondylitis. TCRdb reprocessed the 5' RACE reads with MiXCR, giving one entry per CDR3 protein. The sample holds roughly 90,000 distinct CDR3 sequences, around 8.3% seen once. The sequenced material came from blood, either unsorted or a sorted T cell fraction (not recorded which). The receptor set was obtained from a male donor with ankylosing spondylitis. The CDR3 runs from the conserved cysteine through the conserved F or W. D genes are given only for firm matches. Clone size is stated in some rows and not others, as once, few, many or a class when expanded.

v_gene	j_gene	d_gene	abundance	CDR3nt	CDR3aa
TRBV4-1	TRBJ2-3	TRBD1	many	TGCGCCAGCAGCCAAGGGGGGACAGGGTGGACAGATACGCAGTATTTT	CASSQGGTGWTDTQYF
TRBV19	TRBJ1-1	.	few	TGTGGGAGCGGGACGGTGAACACTGAAGCTTTCTTT	CGSGTVNTEAFF
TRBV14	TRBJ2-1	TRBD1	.	TGTGCCAGCAGTCTTTTGAAGACAGGGTTTAATGAGCAGTTCTTC	CASSLLKTGFNEQFF
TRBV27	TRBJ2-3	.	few	TGTGCCAGCAGTTTCGGGGGTAGCACAGATACGCAGTATTTT	CASSFGGSTDTQYF
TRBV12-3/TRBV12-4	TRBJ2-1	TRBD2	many	TGTGCCAGCAGTCCTATAGCGGGGGGAGGCAATGAGCAGTTCTTC	CASSPIAGGGNEQFF
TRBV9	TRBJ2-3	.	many	TGTGCCAGCAGCGTAGAAGCGGACTACACAGATACGCAGTATTTT	CASSVEADYTDTQYF
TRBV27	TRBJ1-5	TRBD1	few	TGTGCCAGCAGTTTGGGGGGGACAGGGGATCAGCCCCAGCATTTT	CASSLGGTGDQPQHF
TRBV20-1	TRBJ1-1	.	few	TGCAGTGCTAGAGATGGACGAGTAGGGGGGATGAACACTGAAGCTTTCTTT	CSARDGRVGGMNTEAFF
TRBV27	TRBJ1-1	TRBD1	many	TGTGCCAGCAGAGGCAGGGGGCAGACTAGTGAAGCTTTCTTT	CASRGRGQTSEAFF
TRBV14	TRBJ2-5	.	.	TGTGCCAGCAGCCAAGAATGGGGAGAGACCCAGTACTTC	CASSQEWGETQYF
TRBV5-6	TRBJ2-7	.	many	TGTGCCAGCAGCTCTGCTATCGGTCTCCCCTACGAGCAGTACTTC	CASSSAIGLPYEQYF
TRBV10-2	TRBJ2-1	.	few	TGCGCCAGCAGTGAGTCCCGCACCTACAATGAGCAGTTCTTC	CASSESRTYNEQFF
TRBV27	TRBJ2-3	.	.	TGTGCCAGCAGTTTATTGCCTGGACTGAGCACAGATACGCAGTATTTT	CASSLLPGLSTDTQYF
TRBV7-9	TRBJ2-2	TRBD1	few	TGTGCCAGCAGCCCACGACAGGGTATGACCGGGGAGCTGTTTTTT	CASSPRQGMTGELFF
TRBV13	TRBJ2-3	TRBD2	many	TGTGCCAGCAGCTTGGGACTAGCGGGAGCTGATACGCAGTATTTT	CASSLGLAGADTQYF
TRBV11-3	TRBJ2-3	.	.	TGTGCCAGCAGCTTAGGAATGGGCACAGATACGCAGTATTTT	CASSLGMGTDTQYF
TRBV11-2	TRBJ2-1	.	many	TGTGCCAGCAGCAGCCCTAGAAAATCGAATGAGCAGTTCTTC	CASSSPRKSNEQFF
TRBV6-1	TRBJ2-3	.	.	TGTGCCAGCAGTCTGACTAGGGCCCCGGATACGCAGTATTTT	CASSLTRAPDTQYF
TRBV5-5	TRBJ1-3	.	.	TGTGCCAGCAGCCCTCCGGGATGGGAGGGAAAAAACACCATATATTTT	CASSPPGWEGKNTIYF
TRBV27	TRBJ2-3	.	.	TGTGCCAGCAGTTTATCGGGGGGTAGACAGGGACTGGCGCGGGATACGCAGTATTTT	CASSLSGGRQGLARDTQYF
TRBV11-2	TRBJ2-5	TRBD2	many	TGTGCCAGCACGGCTAGCGGGCCTCAAGAGACCCAGTACTTC	CASTASGPQETQYF
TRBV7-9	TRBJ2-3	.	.	TGTGCCAGCAGCTGGTCTCCAGATACGCAGTATTTT	CASSWSPDTQYF
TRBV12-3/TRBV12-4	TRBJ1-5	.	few	TGTGCCAGCAGTTTAGCGGGAGGACAGCCCCAGCATTTT	CASSLAGGQPQHF
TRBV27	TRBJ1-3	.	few	TGTGCCAGCAGGTCCTCGGGAAACACCATATATTTT	CASRSSGNTIYF
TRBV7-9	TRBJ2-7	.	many	TGTGCCAGCAGCTCCTACCAGGGACCCGCCTACGAGCAGTACTTC	CASSSYQGPAYEQYF
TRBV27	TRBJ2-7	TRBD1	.	TGTGCCAGCAGATTCGGCCAGGGGGACTACGAGCAGTACTTC	CASRFGQGDYEQYF
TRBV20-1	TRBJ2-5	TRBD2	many	TGCAGTGCTAGAACGGGAGGGCCCGGGGAGACCCAGTACTTC	CSARTGGPGETQYF
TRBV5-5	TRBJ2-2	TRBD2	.	TGTGCCAGCAGCTTGTGGCGGGAGAGCCCCGGGGAGCTGTTTTTT	CASSLWRESPGELFF
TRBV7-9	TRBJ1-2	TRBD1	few	TGTGCCAGCAGCTTCGGGACAGCCAACTATGGCTACACCTTC	CASSFGTANYGYTF
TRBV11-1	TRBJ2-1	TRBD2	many	TGTGCCAGCAGCCCCACTAGCGGGAGCACCAGGACCTACAATGAGCAGTTCTTC	CASSPTSGSTRTYNEQFF
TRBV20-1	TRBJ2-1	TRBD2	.	TGCAGTGCTAGAGATGGGGCTAGCGGTCTTCGGTACAATGAGCAGTTCTTC	CSARDGASGLRYNEQFF
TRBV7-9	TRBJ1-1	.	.	TGTGCCAGCAGCTTAGGCGTGGGGCTGAACACTGAAGCTTTCTTT	CASSLGVGLNTEAFF
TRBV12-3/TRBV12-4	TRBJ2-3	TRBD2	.	TGTGCCAGCAGTCGGACTAGCGGGAACCCAGATACGCAGTATTTT	CASSRTSGNPDTQYF
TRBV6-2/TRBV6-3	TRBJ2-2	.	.	TGTGCCAGCAGTGATCGAGTGGAAACCGGGGAGCTGTTTTTT	CASSDRVETGELFF
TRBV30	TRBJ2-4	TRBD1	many	TGTGCCTGGAGCCCGACAGGGAACATTCAGTACTTC	CAWSPTGNIQYF
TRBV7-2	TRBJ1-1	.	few	TGTGCCAGCAGCTATGGGCGGGTTCCTGAAGCTTTCTTT	CASSYGRVPEAFF
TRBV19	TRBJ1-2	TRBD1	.	TGTGCCAGCCTCTTAGGGACAGGGGGCTATGGCTACACCTTC	CASLLGTGGYGYTF
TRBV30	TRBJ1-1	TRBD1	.	TGTGCCTGGAGTGTAGGGACAGGGGGCATGAACACTGAAGCTTTCTTT	CAWSVGTGGMNTEAFF
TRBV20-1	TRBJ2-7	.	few	TGCAGTGCTAGAGATAGCGTTTACGAGCAGTACTTC	CSARDSVYEQYF
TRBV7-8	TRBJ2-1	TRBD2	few	TGTGCCAGCAGCATCCTAGCGGGAGGGTACAATGAGCAGTTCTTC	CASSILAGGYNEQFF
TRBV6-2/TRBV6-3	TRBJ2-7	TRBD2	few	TGTGCCAGCAGCACGCGGACTAGCAGCTCCTACGAGCAGTACTTC	CASSTRTSSSYEQYF